Sequencing of this T cell receptor (beta chain) was carried out in a study of shared T cell receptors in the human thymus. The assay was immunoSEQ multiplex PCR, and TCRdb's table has in-frame clones only and misses some. Of more than 550,000 clones listed, 80% to 90% are singletons. Per the germline V gene, CDR1 is SGHTA and CDR2 is FQGNSA. The CDR3 consists of 16 residues. V shed 6 bases, J shed 0 bases, and the junction held 6 bases outside the gene matches. The sample was also reused in another study, on human thymus T cells.

The receptor was isolated from a girl under three years old with a congenital heart defect. Sample: thymocytes. The V call is TRBV7-2, the J call TRBJ2-3, with 10 nucleotides matching TRBD2. CDR3 protein: CASSPSGGASTDTQYF. CDR3 sequence (DNA): TGTGCCAGCAGTCCTAGCGGGGGCGCCAGCACAGATACGCAGTATTTT. Drawing the rest from reference TRBV7-2 and TRBJ2-3, the complete variable domain is GAGVSQSPSNKVTEKGKDVELRCDPISGHTALYWYRQSLGQGLEFLIYFQGNSAPDKSGLPSDRFSAERTGGSVSTLTIQRTQQEDSAVYLCASSPSGGASTDTQYFGPGTRLTVL.